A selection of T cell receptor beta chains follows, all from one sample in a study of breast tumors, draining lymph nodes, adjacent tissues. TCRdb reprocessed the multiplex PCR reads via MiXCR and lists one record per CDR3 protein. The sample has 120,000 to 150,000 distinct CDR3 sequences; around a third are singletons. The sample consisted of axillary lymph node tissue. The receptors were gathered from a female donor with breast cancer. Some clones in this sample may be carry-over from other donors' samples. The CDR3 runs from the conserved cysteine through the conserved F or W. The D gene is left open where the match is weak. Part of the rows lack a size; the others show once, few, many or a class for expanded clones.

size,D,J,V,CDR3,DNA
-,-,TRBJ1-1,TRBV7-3,CASSLSERTEAFF,TGTGCCAGCAGCTTATCTGAGCGCACTGAAGCTTTCTTT
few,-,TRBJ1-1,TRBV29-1,CSSRTLNTEAFF,TGCAGCTCCCGGACACTGAACACTGAAGCTTTCTTT
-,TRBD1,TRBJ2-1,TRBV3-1,CASSSTGLGPLSYNEQFF,TGTGCCAGCAGCTCGACAGGGCTCGGTCCCCTCTCCTACAATGAGCAGTTCTTC
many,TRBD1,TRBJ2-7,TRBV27,CASSPAGQAHEQYF,TGTGCCAGCAGTCCCGCGGGACAGGCCCACGAGCAGTACTTC
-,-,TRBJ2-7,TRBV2,CASSEIWSRPYEQYF,TGTGCCAGCAGTGAAATCTGGTCACGGCCCTACGAGCAGTACTTC
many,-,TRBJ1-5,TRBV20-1,CSALRETDYQPQHF,TGCAGTGCCCTAAGGGAAACAGACTATCAGCCCCAGCATTTT
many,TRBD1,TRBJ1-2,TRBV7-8,CASSYRDSSYGYTF,TGTGCCAGCAGTTACCGGGACAGTTCCTATGGCTACACCTTC
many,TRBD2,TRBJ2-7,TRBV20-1,CSASGLAGGREQYF,TGCAGTGCTTCAGGACTAGCGGGGGGTCGGGAGCAGTACTTC
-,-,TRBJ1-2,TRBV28,CASSGPDYGYTF,TGTGCCAGCAGTGGTCCTGACTATGGCTACACCTTC
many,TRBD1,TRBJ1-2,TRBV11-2,CASSSDRGKLSGYTF,TGTGCCAGCAGCTCCGACAGGGGGAAGTTGTCTGGCTACACCTTC
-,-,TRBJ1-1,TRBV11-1,CASTWGRGYTEAFF,TGTGCCAGCACATGGGGGCGAGGTTACACTGAAGCTTTCTTT
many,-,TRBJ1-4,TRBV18,CASSPGGGEKLFF,TGTGCCAGCTCACCGGGGGGAGGTGAAAAACTGTTTTTT
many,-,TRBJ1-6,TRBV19,CASSGQGDSPLHF,TGTGCCAGTAGTGGCCAGGGTGATTCACCCCTCCACTTT
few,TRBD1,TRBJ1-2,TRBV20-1,CSAWTGNYGYTF,TGCAGTGCCTGGACAGGGAACTATGGCTACACCTTC
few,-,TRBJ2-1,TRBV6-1,CASSSLEIFSYNEQFF,TGTGCCAGCAGCTCACTAGAGATTTTCTCCTACAATGAGCAGTTCTTC
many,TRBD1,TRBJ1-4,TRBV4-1,CASSQDRGTANEKLFF,TGCGCCAGCAGCCAGGACAGGGGGACTGCTAATGAAAAACTGTTTTTT
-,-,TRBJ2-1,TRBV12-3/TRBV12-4,CASSSGSNERFF,TGTGCCAGCAGTTCCGGGTCCAATGAGCGGTTCTTC
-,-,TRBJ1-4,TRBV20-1,CSARGDSGRRYNEKLFF,TGCAGTGCTAGAGGTGATTCGGGGCGCAGGTACAATGAAAAACTGTTTTTT
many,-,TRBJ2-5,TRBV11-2,CASSRGIGRETQYF,TGTGCCAGCAGCAGAGGAATAGGGAGGGAGACCCAGTACTTC
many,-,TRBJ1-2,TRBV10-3,CAISGGQNHYGYTF,TGTGCCATCAGTGGAGGACAGAATCACTATGGCTACACCTTC
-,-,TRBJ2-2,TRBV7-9,CASRLTRGNTGELFF,TGTGCCAGCAGATTAACGAGAGGGAACACCGGGGAGCTGTTTTTT
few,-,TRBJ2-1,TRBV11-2,CASSRTDGALNNEQFF,TGTGCCAGCAGTCGGACCGATGGGGCGCTAAACAATGAGCAGTTCTTC
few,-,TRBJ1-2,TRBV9,CASSTYPGSRGCTF,TGTGCCAGCAGCACCTACCCAGGGAGTCGTGGCTGCACCTTC
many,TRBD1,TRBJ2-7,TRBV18,CASSRSLNRGDRGHSEQYF,TGTGCCAGCTCACGTTCTCTTAACCGGGGGGACAGGGGGCACTCCGAGCAGTACTTC
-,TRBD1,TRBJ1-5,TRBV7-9,CASSWSGGQFYQPQHF,TGTGCCAGCAGCTGGAGCGGGGGACAGTTCTATCAGCCCCAGCATTTT
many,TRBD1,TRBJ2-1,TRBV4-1,CASSPGQGANNEQFF,TGCGCCAGCAGCCCAGGACAGGGGGCTAACAATGAGCAGTTCTTC
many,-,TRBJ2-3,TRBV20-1,CSAKDRSFVVSTDTQYF,TGCAGTGCCAAGGACAGAAGTTTCGTAGTGAGCACAGATACGCAGTATTTT